This is a list of T cell receptor beta chains from one sample in a study of blood T cells in healthy people across ages. MiXCR was run by TCRdb on the 5' RACE reads, yielding one entry per CDR3 protein. The table lists under 700,000 distinct CDR3 sequences, approximately 25% of them singletons. The same data also contributed to another study, on T cells of mothers and their children.

Sequencing used blood. Receptor source: a boy between 10 and 17 years old in good health. Each CDR3 is given without its conserved first and last residue.

v_gene: TRBV7-7; j_gene: TRBJ2-5; CDR3aa: ASSRSSGGPKETQY
v_gene: TRBV4-3; j_gene: TRBJ2-1; CDR3aa: ASSQAPGTSNYNEQF
v_gene: TRBV20-1; j_gene: TRBJ2-1; CDR3aa: SAREALVLATYNEQF
v_gene: TRBV28; j_gene: TRBJ2-5; CDR3aa: ASSFLKETQY
v_gene: TRBV3-1; j_gene: TRBJ2-4; CDR3aa: ASSQENIQY
v_gene: TRBV7-9; j_gene: TRBJ1-5; CDR3aa: ASSPPQPRGSNQPQH
v_gene: TRBV12-3/TRBV12-4; j_gene: TRBJ1-2; CDR3aa: ASSLTLVGQGASRGYT
v_gene: TRBV6-6; j_gene: TRBJ2-3; CDR3aa: ASSYLFQGVTDTQY
v_gene: TRBV4-2; j_gene: TRBJ2-5; CDR3aa: ASSQEQAGGSGSETQY
v_gene: TRBV10-3; j_gene: TRBJ2-3; CDR3aa: AISGASGSQSDTQY
v_gene: TRBV20-1; j_gene: .; CDR3aa: SAITGLSNEQY
v_gene: TRBV2; j_gene: TRBJ2-3; CDR3aa: ASSEGRGITDTQY
v_gene: TRBV20-1; j_gene: TRBJ1-2; CDR3aa: SARDLGGASHGYT
v_gene: TRBV6-1; j_gene: TRBJ2-7; CDR3aa: ASRRYEQY
v_gene: TRBV11-2; j_gene: TRBJ1-2; CDR3aa: ASSTRTGDYGYT
v_gene: TRBV6-2/TRBV6-3; j_gene: TRBJ2-3; CDR3aa: ASSDWGGGSDTQY
v_gene: TRBV12-3/TRBV12-4; j_gene: TRBJ2-3; CDR3aa: ASRRSSWRERRTDTQY
v_gene: TRBV9; j_gene: TRBJ2-3; CDR3aa: ASSPPWTEVADTQY
v_gene: TRBV9; j_gene: TRBJ2-5; CDR3aa: ASSVANTGFWRETQY
v_gene: TRBV4-3; j_gene: TRBJ1-1; CDR3aa: ASSGRGGTEAF
v_gene: TRBV14; j_gene: TRBJ1-6; CDR3aa: ASSHVHPSYNSPLH
v_gene: TRBV30; j_gene: TRBJ1-1; CDR3aa: AWAQGVNTEAF
v_gene: TRBV7-9; j_gene: TRBJ2-7; CDR3aa: ASSLTVTEPPVSYEQY
v_gene: TRBV29-1; j_gene: TRBJ2-7; CDR3aa: SAERRGGYEQY
v_gene: TRBV4-3; j_gene: TRBJ2-2; CDR3aa: ASSQGTGATGELF
v_gene: TRBV6-2/TRBV6-3; j_gene: TRBJ2-2; CDR3aa: ASSYRGLAGTGELF
v_gene: TRBV28; j_gene: TRBJ1-2; CDR3aa: ASRPTGTLANYGYT
v_gene: TRBV7-2; j_gene: TRBJ2-3; CDR3aa: ASSLRRRQDADTQY
v_gene: TRBV4-2; j_gene: TRBJ2-2; CDR3aa: ASSQAGANTGELF
v_gene: TRBV19; j_gene: TRBJ2-4; CDR3aa: ASSRGGQNIQY
v_gene: TRBV12-5; j_gene: TRBJ2-3; CDR3aa: ASGLVSGRASDTQY
v_gene: TRBV29-1; j_gene: TRBJ2-2; CDR3aa: SVLGDPGELF
v_gene: TRBV20-1; j_gene: TRBJ1-1; CDR3aa: SARGTALNTEAF
v_gene: TRBV7-6; j_gene: TRBJ1-2; CDR3aa: ASSHPNYGYT
v_gene: TRBV27; j_gene: TRBJ1-6; CDR3aa: ASSSGTANSPLH